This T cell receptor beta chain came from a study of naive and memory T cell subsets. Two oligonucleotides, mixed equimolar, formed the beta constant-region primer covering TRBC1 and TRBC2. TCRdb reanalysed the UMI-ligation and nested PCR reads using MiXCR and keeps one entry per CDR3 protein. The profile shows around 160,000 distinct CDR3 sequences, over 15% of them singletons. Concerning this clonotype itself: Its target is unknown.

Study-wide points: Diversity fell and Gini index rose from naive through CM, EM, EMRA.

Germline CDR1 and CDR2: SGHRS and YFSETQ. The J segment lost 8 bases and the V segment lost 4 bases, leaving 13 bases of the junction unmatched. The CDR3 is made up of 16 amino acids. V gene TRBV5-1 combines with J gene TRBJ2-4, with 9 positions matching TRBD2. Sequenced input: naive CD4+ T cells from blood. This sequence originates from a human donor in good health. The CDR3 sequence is CASSRTSVAPEDIQYF. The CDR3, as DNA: TGCGCCAGCAGCCGGACTAGCGTAGCGCCAGAGGACATTCAGTACTTC. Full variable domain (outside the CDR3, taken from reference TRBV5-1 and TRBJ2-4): KAGVTQTPRYLIKTRGQQVTLSCSPISGHRSVSWYQQTPGQGLQFLFEYFSETQRNKGNFPGRFSGRQFSNSRSEMNVSTLELGDSALYLCASSRTSVAPEDIQYFGAGTRLSVL.